This section outlines one T cell receptor beta chain sequence together with its context. Its target is not known. Germline V lookup: CDR1 SEHNR, CDR2 FQNEAQ (reference sequence). The CDR3 has 13 residues. Germline trimming cut 5 bases from V and 3 bases from J; bases unmatched to any gene: 3. Sequencing used immunoSEQ version 4 in survey mode. The assay was immunoSEQ multiplex PCR, and TCRdb's table has in-frame clones only and misses some. The profile shows fewer than 50,000 clones, just over 90% of them singletons. This nonspecific control used anti-CD3/anti-CD28 bead stimulation of CD4+ T cells. CD4+ T cells upregulating both CD40 ligand and CD69 were sorted as responding cells. Adults with HIV-1 started suppressive ART while chronically infected. The sample belongs to a study of persistence of HIV-infected CD4 T cells. Study results and limitations: CMV- and Gag-responding cells had lower TCRbeta richness than CD3/CD28-responding cells. Within sorted populations, more oligoclonal TCRs accompanied more oligoclonal proviruses.

This chain joins TRBV7-9 and TRBJ2-7, with TRBD1 matching over 8 bases. This receptor was obtained from an adult man with HIV who was CMV-seropositive. Specimen: CD4+ T cells sorted from PBMCs after approximately 19-hour stimulation, collected from a patient who received antiretroviral therapy. CDR3 in amino acids: CASSGQGGYEQYF. The CDR3 DNA is TGTGCCAGCAGCGGACAGGGCGGCTACGAGCAGTACTTC.